The source of this T cell receptor beta chain is a study of T-cell reconstitution after alpha-beta-depleted transplantation in children. Notes on the study in general: Where alpha-beta T cells came from about two months after transplant was reportedly several hundred expanded graft clones. Counts and diversity of T cells one year after transplant came mostly from newly produced T cells. Recipient T cells and thymic progenitors that survived gave rise to the high TCRbeta diversity observed at day 60 in some patients.

Unique molecular identifiers were incorporated into the prepared TCRbeta library. TCRdb independently ran MiXCR on the PCR reads; one entry per CDR3 protein. The sample lists 300,000 to 350,000 distinct CDR3 sequences, around 15% seen once, with 35% to 50% in the top ten. About this clonotype: Its target is unknown.

Sequenced material: PBMCs, mostly from graft donor cells, taken 360 days after TCRalphabeta/CD19-depleted stem cell transplant. The receptor comes from a male patient aged 2 to 10 who had a stem cell transplant for acute lymphoblastic leukemia, so the T cells may come from the graft donor.

The DNA for the CDR3 is TGTGCCAGCTCACCAGGGGAGGTAGCCAAAAACATTCAGTACTTC. This encodes CASSPGEVAKNIQYF. V gene TRBV18 combines with J gene TRBJ2-4, with D maybe TRBD2 (6 bases). The CDR3 loop spans 15 amino acids. Germline CDR1 and CDR2: KGHSH and LQKENI. Trimming left V 2 bases short and J 0 bases short, with 8 bases between.